The 21 T cell receptor beta chains presented below share a single source sample, sequenced in a study of shared clonotypes between healthy human individuals. The naive CD8 subset, CD45RO-negative cells positively selected for CCR7, excluded terminally differentiated effector memory CD45RA+ cells. Libraries were prepared by immunoSEQ multiplex PCR; TCRdb keeps only in-frame clonotypes and omits some of them. The data show about 2 million clones, just under 95% seen once. Material: naive CD8+ T cells sorted from blood. These receptors all stem from a young man in good health.

A remark on this clone: The sample contains more than one DNA sequence encoding this CDR3. V is TRBV9 and J is TRBJ2-7; weak D call: TRBD1 (5 bases). Germline loops: CDR1 SGDLS, CDR2 YYNGEE. V lost 2 bases and J 2 bases, leaving 8 bases between the germline ends. The CDR3 consists of 13 residues. CDR3 sequence: CASSVTDTYEQYF. The CDR3 nucleotides read TGTGCCAGCAGCGTGACAGACACCTACGAGCAGTACTTC.

This clone was seen only once. The chain carries TRBV27 and TRBJ2-3; 8 bases map to TRBD2. V lost 6 bases to trimming and J lost 5 bases; unmatched junction nucleotides: 7. The CDR3 extends over 14 amino acids. From germline, CDR1 is MNHEY and CDR2 SMNVEV (reference sequence). CDR3 DNA sequence: TGTGCCAGCAGCCCCCTGCGGGAGGAAGATACGCAGTATTTT. Residues: CASSPLREEDTQYF.

The CDR3 nucleotides are TGCGCCAGCAGCCAGGACAGGCAAAATTCACCCCTCCACTTT. It translates to CASSQDRQNSPLHF. The V gene is TRBV4-1, the J gene TRBJ1-6; TRBD1 aligns across 7 bases. V trimming: 3 bases; J trimming: 7 bases; junction bases outside the gene matches: 3. This CDR3 has 14 residues. Germline assignment: CDR1 MGHRA and CDR2 YSYEKL.

The gene calls are TRBV4-3 and TRBJ2-7; no clear D gene. V lost 4 bases to trimming and J lost 5 bases, with 12 bases between them. The germline gives CDR1 LGHNA, CDR2 YSLEER. The CDR3 is 13 amino acids. The CDR3: CASSPDIGHEQYF. CDR3 bases: TGCGCCAGCAGCCCCGACATAGGCCACGAGCAGTACTTC.

The gene calls are TRBV6-1 and TRBJ2-7; 10 bases fit TRBD1. Germline CDR1 reads MNHNS; CDR2 reads SASEGT. There are 14 residues in the CDR3. J lost 0 bases, V lost 10 bases, and 6 bases had no gene match. The CDR3 sequence: CATGQGDSSYEQYF. As DNA, the CDR3 is TGTGCCACCGGACAGGGGGATAGCTCCTACGAGCAGTACTTC.

This clone was counted a few times. The chain is built from TRBV4-1 and TRBJ2-7; no clear D. V was trimmed by 3 bases and J by 1 base, leaving 10 bases between them. The CDR3 spans 14 residues. Germline CDR1 is MGHRA and CDR2 is YSYEKL. Written as DNA, the CDR3 is TGCGCCAGCAGCCAGGTGCAAAATTCCTACGAGCAGTACTTC. Its protein is CASSQVQNSYEQYF.

V is TRBV6-6 and J is TRBJ1-2, with D unresolved. Trimming shortened V by 2 bases and J by 1 base, and 8 bases separated the two germline ends. The CDR3 runs 14 residues. Germline V gives CDR1 MNHNY, CDR2 SVGAGI (reference sequence). CDR3 protein: CASSYDTSNYGYTF. CDR3 DNA: TGTGCCAGCAGTTACGACACCAGTAACTATGGCTACACCTTC.

The V and J genes are TRBV25-1 and TRBJ2-7; 11 nucleotides agree with TRBD1. V lost 3 bases and J lost 0; bases outside the gene matches: 10. The CDR3 runs to 18 residues. The germline gives CDR1 MGHDK, CDR2 SYGVNS. In DNA, the CDR3 is TGTGCCAGCAGTGATACCCTTTTGGACAGGGGGCCCTCCTACGAGCAGTACTTC. Protein product: CASSDTLLDRGPSYEQYF.

V gene TRBV9 combines with J gene TRBJ2-1; TRBD2 matches 9 bases. Germline V lookup: CDR1 SGDLS, CDR2 YYNGEE. The CDR3 consists of 14 residues. V shed 5 bases and J 8 bases; nucleotides not matched to a gene: 8. CDR3 nucleotide sequence: TGTGCCAGCAGTCTTAGCGGGAGCAAACATGAGCAGTTCTTC. Translating it yields CASSLSGSKHEQFF. Using reference TRBV9 and TRBJ2-1 for the parts outside the CDR3, the full variable domain is DSGVTQTPKHLITATGQRVTLRCSPRSGDLSVYWYQQSLDQGLQFLIQYYNGEERAKGNILERFSAQQFPDLHSELNLSSLELGDSALYFCASSLSGSKHEQFFGPGTRLTVL.

This clone has a single count. The rearrangement uses TRBV28 and TRBJ2-5; 9 nucleotides agree with TRBD2. Germline CDR1 and CDR2: MDHEN and SYDVKM. V dropped 4 bases and J dropped 0; count of bases not matched to a gene: 6. This CDR3 is 16 amino acids long. CDR3 protein: CASSSRLAAYQETQYF. The CDR3 DNA follows: TGTGCCAGCAGTTCTAGACTAGCGGCGTACCAAGAGACCCAGTACTTC.

The rearrangement joins TRBV19 to TRBJ1-2; 8 bases fit TRBD1. This CDR3 comprises 17 residues. The junction had 12 bases not matched to a gene; V was cut back by 3 bases and J by 3 bases. Looked up from germline, CDR1 is LNHDA and CDR2 is SQIVND (reference sequence). The CDR3: CASSISFLGTGDYGYTF. The CDR3 nucleotides read TGTGCCAGTAGTATCTCCTTCCTCGGGACAGGTGACTATGGCTACACCTTC.

This chain joins TRBV27 and TRBJ1-1, with TRBD1 as a possible D gene (5 bases). This CDR3 is 15 amino acids long. Trimming stripped 0 bases from V and 4 bases from J, with 12 bases between. Germline values: CDR1 MNHEY, CDR2 SMNVEV (reference sequence). CDR3 sequence: CASSLSGAVSTEAFF. The CDR3 DNA reads as TGTGCCAGCAGTTTATCAGGGGCGGTTAGCACTGAAGCTTTCTTT.

To note about this clone: Other DNA sequences in the same sample also yield this CDR3. The genes are TRBV9 and TRBJ2-7; D is possibly TRBD2 (6 bases). Germline lookup yields CDR1 SGDLS and CDR2 YYNGEE. The CDR3 is made up of 14 amino acids. The ends were cut back, 2 bases at V and 2 bases at J, with 11 bases in the middle. CDR3 in DNA: TGTGCCAGCAGCGTTGGGGGAGGCACCTACGAGCAGTACTTC. This sequence encodes CASSVGGGTYEQYF.

Remarks on this clone: Other DNA sequences in this sample translate to the same CDR3. The CDR3 bases are TGTGCCAGCAGTCCTATACAGGGGGGCACTGAAGCTTTCTTT. It specifies CASSPIQGGTEAFF. V gene TRBV27 combines with J gene TRBJ1-1; 8 bases are shared with TRBD1. Germline-derived CDR1 and CDR2 are MNHEY and SMNVEV (reference sequence). V shed 5 bases and J 4 bases; nucleotides not matched to a gene: 6. CDR3 length equals 14 residues.

On this clone itself: The same CDR3 is also encoded by other DNA sequences in this sample. The chain is built from TRBV7-9 and TRBJ2-7, with D hard to call. Trimming left V 1 base short and J 3 bases short, with 10 bases between. The CDR3 runs to 14 residues. Germline V CDR1 and CDR2: SEHNR, FQNEAQ (reference sequence). CDR3 loop: CASSLGLSNYEQYF. The CDR3 DNA reads TGTGCCAGCAGCTTAGGTTTGTCTAACTACGAGCAGTACTTC.

J is TRBJ2-7 and V is TRBV30, with D maybe TRBD2 (6 bases). Trimming removed 4 bases at V and 2 bases at J, with 15 bases between. Germline loops: CDR1 GTSNPN, CDR2 SVGIG (reference sequence). The CDR3 loop spans 14 amino acids. CDR3 coding DNA: TGTGCCTGGACCATCGGGGGAACCGCCTACGAGCAGTACTTC. This codes for CAWTIGGTAYEQYF.

The chain uses TRBV9 and TRBJ1-1; TRBD1 is a possible D gene (6 bases). There are 15 residues in the CDR3. Trimming left V 5 bases short and J 5 bases short, with 19 bases between. Germline loops: CDR1 SGDLS, CDR2 YYNGEE. CDR3 sequence (DNA): TGTGCCAGCAGGCCGGGGGGGCTGGGACTTACTGAAGCTTTCTTT. This gives the protein CASRPGGLGLTEAFF.

About this clone: The sample holds other DNA sequences that translate to the same CDR3. The V call is TRBV29-1, the J call TRBJ2-7; D is ambiguous. Per germline, CDR1 SQVTM and CDR2 ANQGSEA. Trimming removed 3 bases from V and 0 bases from J, with 6 bases in between. This CDR3 spans 12 amino acids. CDR3 region: CSVDVDSYEQYF. The CDR3 coding sequence is TGCAGCGTTGACGTTGACTCCTACGAGCAGTACTTC.

The genes are TRBV4-1 and TRBJ2-7; D is uncertain. The CDR3 length is 16 residues. Germline V gene lookup returns CDR1 MGHRA and CDR2 YSYEKL. Trimming left V 0 bases short and J 4 bases short, with 16 bases between. CDR3 residues: CASSQERAPPQYEQYF. CDR3 DNA: TGCGCCAGCAGCCAAGAAAGGGCTCCCCCTCAGTACGAGCAGTACTTC.

This rearrangement joins TRBV30 to TRBJ2-7; 7 nucleotides align to TRBD2. This CDR3 has 14 amino acids. Germline CDR1 is GTSNPN and CDR2 is SVGIG (reference sequence). Trimming took 4 bases from V and 1 from J; bases not matched to a gene: 7. The CDR3 DNA sequence: TGTGCCTGGACCCCAACGGGGGGATCCTACGAGCAGTACTTC. Its protein product is CAWTPTGGSYEQYF.

This chain uses TRBV11-2 with TRBJ2-5; D gene ambiguous. V lost 0 bases to trimming and J lost 1 base, with 9 bases between them. The CDR3 covers 15 residues. Germline V gene lookup returns CDR1 SGHAT and CDR2 FQNNGV. This CDR3 is CASSLDAPAQETQYF. CDR3 bases: TGTGCCAGCAGCTTAGATGCCCCAGCCCAAGAGACCCAGTACTTC.